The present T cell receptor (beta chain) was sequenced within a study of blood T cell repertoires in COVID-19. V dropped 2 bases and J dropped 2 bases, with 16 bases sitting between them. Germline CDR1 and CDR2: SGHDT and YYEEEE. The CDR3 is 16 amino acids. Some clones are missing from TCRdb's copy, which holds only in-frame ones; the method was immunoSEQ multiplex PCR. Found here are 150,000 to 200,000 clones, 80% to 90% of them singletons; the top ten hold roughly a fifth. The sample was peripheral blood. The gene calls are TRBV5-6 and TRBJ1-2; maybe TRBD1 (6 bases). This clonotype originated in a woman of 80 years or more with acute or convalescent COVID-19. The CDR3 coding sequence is TGTGCCAGCAGCTTCCTCAAGCGGGGGGCCAACTATGGCTACACCTTC. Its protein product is CASSFLKRGANYGYTF.